The text below deals with one T cell receptor beta chain. This sample was taken from a study of T-cell reconstitution after alpha-beta-depleted transplantation in children. For TCRbeta, the library was prepared with unique molecular identifiers. Via MiXCR, TCRdb re-called the PCR reads, giving one row per CDR3 protein. The sample includes more than 500,000 distinct CDR3 sequences, approximately 10% of them seen just once. V was trimmed by 0 bases and J by 4 bases, leaving 13 bases between them. The CDR3 extends over 16 amino acids. Germline lookup yields CDR1 SGDLS and CDR2 YYNGEE. Sequencing used PBMCs, mostly from graft donor cells, obtained 180 days after TCRalphabeta/CD19-depleted stem cell transplant. This TCR was sampled from a female patient aged 2-9 years who had a stem cell transplant for aplastic anemia, so the T cells may come from the graft donor. J is TRBJ1-4 and V is TRBV9; D call uncertain. CDR3 sequence reads: CASSVGAAGLNEKLFF. The CDR3 DNA follows: TGTGCCAGCAGCGTAGGTGCTGCAGGCCTTAATGAAAAACTGTTTTTT.